The source of this T cell receptor (beta chain) is a study of OX40 agonist ivuxolimab in advanced cancers. Turning to the study itself: Dose-escalation patients suffered from hepatocellular carcinoma, melanoma, renal cell or head and neck cancer.

Losses at the gene ends were 0 bases for V and 6 bases for J; bases not matched to a gene: 6. This CDR3 contains 15 residues. Germline CDR1 and CDR2: MNHEY and SVGAGI. Concerning this clone: Its antigen is undetermined.

The sampling schedule covered blood at baseline, cycle 4 day 1, and cycle 7 day 1. Assay: immunoSEQ multiplex PCR; the TCRdb copy retains only in-frame clones and omits some. Among 80,000 or so clones, 93% were seen once, and the ten largest hold 14%. Study findings and constraints: At 0.1 to 3.0 mg/kg and by week 6, clonal expansion occurred in CD4+ and CD8+ blood T cells. Determination of antigen specificity was not performed for the expanded peripheral T cells.

This TCR was sampled from an adult with an advanced solid tumor such as melanoma, head and neck, liver or kidney cancer. The gene calls are TRBV6-5 and TRBJ1-1; 8 bases are shared with TRBD1. The sample consisted of CD4+ or CD8+ T cells sorted from blood, taken in a trial of the OX40 agonist ivuxolimab. CDR3 nucleotide sequence: TGTGCCAGCAGTTACTCGCGGACAGGGTGGCCTGAAGCTTTCTTT. This sequence encodes CASSYSRTGWPEAFF.